The present T cell receptor (beta chain) was sequenced within a study of CD8+CD57+ T cells in acquired aplastic anemia. This CDR3 is 12 amino acids long. Trimming cost V 0 bases and J 5 bases, with 8 bases left between them. Germline-derived CDR1 and CDR2 are SQVTM and ANQGSEA. Patients chosen for sequencing had shown CD8+CD57+ cell expansion by flow cytometry. Genomic DNA constituted the template upon which TCR beta VDJ and CDR3 profiling was performed. TCRdb recomputed calls from the reads with MiXCR, one row per CDR3 protein. Here the sample spans over 150,000 distinct CDR3 sequences, approximately 52% being singletons. As for this clonotype: Antigen specificity is unknown.

General study points: Patients and controls had in common 25 to 30 CD8+ CDR3 sequences.

This receptor was obtained from a human donor with aplastic anemia. Sequencing was done on a sample of sorted CD4+, CD8+, or CD8+CD57+ T cells (not recorded which) from PBMCs. The gene calls are TRBV29-1 and TRBJ2-7; either TRBD1 or TRBD2 may supply D (5 bases each). The CDR3 nucleotides read TGCAGCGTTGAAGATGGGACCCACGAGCAGTACTTC. Translating it yields CSVEDGTHEQYF.